Following are 24 T cell receptor beta chains from one sample sequenced in a study of cytomegalovirus exposure and HLA in healthy donors. Measured with immunoSEQ multiplex PCR; TCRdb has only the in-frame clones, and not every one. There are fewer than 200,000 clones in the sample; about 90% occur only once, and more than 3.5% lies in the top ten. The sample comprised PBMCs. The receptors come from a man aged 18-30 years in good health and CMV-seropositive.

The genes are TRBV5-1 and TRBJ1-2, with 12 bases lining up with TRBD1. Germline CDR1 reads SGHRS; CDR2 reads YFSETQ. The CDR3 sequence is 16 residues long. V lost 2 bases, J lost 4 bases, and 6 bases stayed unmatched. The CDR3 nucleotides read TGCGCCAGCAGCTTCGGGACAGGGGGCCGGAGCTATGGCTACACCTTC. This gives the protein CASSFGTGGRSYGYTF.

The chain is built from TRBV5-8 and TRBJ1-2; 9 positions match TRBD1. V trimming: 5 bases; J trimming: 7 bases; junction bases outside the gene matches: 9. Germline V gene sequence: CDR1 SGHTS, CDR2 YDEGEE. This CDR3 region has 14 residues. CDR3 protein: CASSFLQGARGYTF. For the CDR3, the DNA is TGTGCCAGCAGTTTTCTACAGGGGGCGCGTGGCTACACCTTC.

The rearrangement uses TRBV14 and TRBJ2-7, with D maybe TRBD2 (6 bases). The CDR3 is made up of 13 amino acids. Germline CDR1 is SGHDN and CDR2 is FVKESK. Trimming stripped 1 base from V and 4 bases from J, with 8 bases between. CDR3 in amino acids: CASSQGGLYEQYF. As DNA, the CDR3 is TGTGCCAGCAGCCAAGGGGGACTGTACGAGCAGTACTTC.

This clone showed up just once. This chain uses TRBV6-1 with TRBJ2-6, with unresolved D. The CDR3 loop spans 16 amino acids. The germline CDR1 and CDR2 sequences are MNHNS and SASEGT. Trimming removed 2 bases at V and 2 bases at J, with 10 bases between. CDR3 protein: CASSEIMSAGANVLTF. In DNA form, the CDR3 reads TGTGCCAGCAGTGAAATTATGTCGGCTGGGGCCAACGTCCTGACTTTC.

This clone was detected only once. The V call is TRBV6-5, the J call TRBJ2-2; no clear D gene. V lost 2 bases and J 3 bases, leaving 10 bases between the germline ends. Per the germline V gene, CDR1 is MNHEY and CDR2 is SVGAGI. The CDR3 sequence is 15 residues long. CDR3 sequence reads: CASSYLLQYTGELFF. In nucleotides, the CDR3 is TGTGCCAGCAGTTACCTTCTACAGTACACCGGGGAGCTGTTTTTT.

The rearrangement joins TRBV29-1 to TRBJ2-1; TRBD2 is a possible D gene (5 bases). The CDR3 has 12 residues. Trimming shortened V by 0 bases and J by 8 bases, and 8 bases separated the two germline ends. Germline CDR1 is SQVTM and CDR2 is ANQGSEA. The CDR3 bases are TGCAGCGTTGAAGATGGAGGTCATGAGCAGTTCTTC. Residues: CSVEDGGHEQFF.

The rearrangement joins TRBV5-7 to TRBJ2-7; D uncertain. TRBV5-7 is assigned to the ORF class and has an uncertain function. Trimming took off 0 bases at V and 12 bases at J, with 13 bases between the two ends. CDR3 length: 12 amino acids. The CDR3 coding sequence is TGTGCCAGCAGCTTGGTTGCAGGCCTCCGGTACTTC. This sequence encodes CASSLVAGLRYF.

The V call is TRBV30, the J call TRBJ2-7, with D possibly being TRBD2 (6 bases). Germline V gene sequence: CDR1 GTSNPN, CDR2 SVGIG (reference sequence). Trimming took off 4 bases at V and 0 bases at J, with 19 bases between the two ends. The CDR3 has 16 amino acids. This CDR3 reads CAWISGRGESSYEQYF. In DNA form, the CDR3 reads TGTGCCTGGATCTCAGGGCGGGGCGAGAGCTCCTACGAGCAGTACTTC.

This clone was observed a single time. One end of the junction is discordant with germline, which a read error may explain. This chain connects TRBV28 to TRBJ1-1; 8 nucleotides match TRBD1. The germline gives CDR1 MDHEN, CDR2 SYDVKM. The CDR3 extends over 12 amino acids. In DNA, the CDR3 is TGTGCCAGCAGTCTAAGGGACAGGCGAATTATCTTT. This translates into CASSLRDRRIIF.

In its sample, this clone was seen once. The chain links TRBV28 to TRBJ2-3; 8 positions agree with TRBD1. V gave up 1 base and J gave up 6 bases; unmatched junction bases: 3. The CDR3 has 14 amino acids. The V gene's germline CDR1 is MDHEN and CDR2 SYDVKM. CDR3 DNA: TGTGCCAGCAGTTTATCAGGGGGCAGGGATACGCAGTATTTT. Protein: CASSLSGGRDTQYF.

V usage is TRBV19 and J usage is TRBJ2-1; 11 bases fit TRBD2. The V gene end was trimmed by 11 bases and the J gene end by 8 bases; junction bases not matched to a gene: 5. Germline loops: CDR1 LNHDA, CDR2 SQIVND (reference sequence). CDR3 size: 12 residues. Written as DNA, the CDR3 is TGTGCCGTGTCTAGCGGGAGGTATGAGCAGTTCTTC. Translated, it gives CAVSSGRYEQFF.

This clone was recorded only once. The chain combines TRBV5-1 with TRBJ2-1; 9 positions match TRBD1. CDR1 and CDR2 from the germline V gene are SGHRS and YFSETQ. The CDR3 covers 15 residues. V lost 4 bases and J lost 1; bases outside the gene matches: 3. CDR3 nucleotides: TGCGCCAGCAGCGCCGGGACAGGGTCCTACAATGAGCAGTTCTTC. Its protein is CASSAGTGSYNEQFF. Drawing the rest from reference TRBV5-1 and TRBJ2-1, the complete variable domain is KAGVTQTPRYLIKTRGQQVTLSCSPISGHRSVSWYQQTPGQGLQFLFEYFSETQRNKGNFPGRFSGRQFSNSRSEMNVSTLELGDSALYLCASSAGTGSYNEQFFGPGTRLTVL.

The rearrangement joins TRBV18 to TRBJ1-3; 9 nucleotides align to TRBD1. The CDR3 consists of 15 residues. The V segment lost 6 bases and the J segment 4 bases; nucleotides outside the gene matches: 7. In germline, CDR1 is KGHSH, CDR2 LQKENI. The CDR3: CASSQTGGSGNTIYF. CDR3 DNA sequence: TGTGCCAGCTCGCAAACAGGGGGCAGCGGAAACACCATATATTTT.

The chain is built from TRBV21-1 and TRBJ2-7; the tabulated D call, TRBD2, remains unverified against the DNA. TRBV21-1 is termed a pseudogene. This CDR3 is built from 14 residues. The CDR3 reads CASSKGSGNYEQYF. CDR3 nucleotide sequence: TGTGCCAGCAGCAAAGGCAGCGGGAACTACGAGCAGTACTTC.

The V gene is TRBV5-1, the J gene TRBJ2-5, with D possibly TRBD2 on 5 matching bases. V was clipped by 0 bases and J by 1 base, with 7 bases between them. This CDR3 has 14 residues. The germline CDR1 and CDR2 sequences are SGHRS and YFSETQ. CDR3 bases: TGCGCCAGCAGCTTGGGGGGAGCCCAAGAGACCCAGTACTTC. This gives the protein CASSLGGAQETQYF.

The V gene is TRBV5-1, the J gene TRBJ1-1; D is ambiguous. CDR3 size: 14 residues. V gave up 4 bases and J gave up 2 bases, with 12 bases separating them. Germline V gives CDR1 SGHRS, CDR2 YFSETQ. CDR3 protein: CASSEERGNTEAFF. The CDR3, as DNA: TGCGCCAGCAGCGAGGAACGAGGAAACACTGAAGCTTTCTTT.

The V call is TRBV4-2, the J call TRBJ2-7, with TRBD1 matching over 7 bases. Germline V CDR1 and CDR2: LGHNA, YNFKEQ. The CDR3 consists of 17 residues. The junction had 10 bases not matched to a gene; V was cut back by 0 bases and J by 2 bases. CDR3 sequence: CASSQDTRGHLPYEQYF. The CDR3 nucleotides read TGTGCCAGCAGCCAAGATACAAGGGGGCACCTTCCCTACGAGCAGTACTTC.

This clone appeared a single time. J is TRBJ1-1 and V is TRBV19; 10 nucleotides match TRBD1. V shed 7 bases, J shed 6 bases, and the junction held 11 bases outside the gene matches. The CDR3 sequence is 15 residues long. Germline assignment: CDR1 LNHDA and CDR2 SQIVND (reference sequence). The CDR3, as DNA: TGTGCCAGTAACAATCGACAGGGGGCGCGGGCTGAAGCTTTCTTT. Encoded protein: CASNNRQGARAEAFF.

The gene calls are TRBV9 and TRBJ2-1; perhaps TRBD1 as D (6 bases). Germline V lookup: CDR1 SGDLS, CDR2 YYNGEE. CDR3 size: 20 residues. V shed 4 bases and J shed 0 bases, with 26 bases lying between them. In DNA, the CDR3 is TGTGCCAGCAGCCGATCCGGGACAAGGGGAACTTTCAGCTCCTACAATGAGCAGTTCTTC. Protein: CASSRSGTRGTFSSYNEQFF. The full variable domain, in which reference TRBV9 and TRBJ2-1 provide the parts outside the CDR3, is DSGVTQTPKHLITATGQRVTLRCSPRSGDLSVYWYQQSLDQGLQFLIQYYNGEERAKGNILERFSAQQFPDLHSELNLSSLELGDSALYFCASSRSGTRGTFSSYNEQFFGPGTRLTVL.

The chain carries TRBV6-1 and TRBJ2-1, with TRBD2 as a possible D gene (5 bases). This CDR3 comprises 14 residues. The V gene lost 4 bases and the J gene lost 6 bases, with 13 bases spanning the gap. Looked up from germline, CDR1 is MNHNS and CDR2 is SASEGT. CDR3 region: CASSAGMSVNEQFF. CDR3 nucleotide sequence: TGTGCCAGCAGTGCCGGGATGTCGGTCAATGAGCAGTTCTTC.

The chain has TRBV25-1 and TRBJ1-5; possibly TRBD1 for D (5 bases). Germline V CDR1 and CDR2: MGHDK, SYGVNS. Between the trimmed V and J ends, which lost 4 bases and 3 bases, there was a span of 16 bases. The CDR3 spans 16 residues. In nucleotides, the CDR3 is TGTGCCAGCAGTGGATCCGACAGTGGAATCAATCAGCCCCAGCATTTT. Protein: CASSGSDSGINQPQHF. Variable domain in full (rest from reference TRBV25-1 and TRBJ1-5): EADIYQTPRYLVIGTGKKITLECSQTMGHDKMYWYQQDPGMELHLIHYSYGVNSTEKGDLSSESTVSRIRTEHFPLTLESARPSHTSQYLCASSGSDSGINQPQHFGDGTRLSIL.

The rearrangement joins TRBV13 to TRBJ2-1; a possible D gene is TRBD2 (5 bases). V was trimmed by 5 bases and J by 10 bases, leaving 9 bases between them. The germline V gene encodes CDR1 PRHDT and CDR2 FYEKMQ (reference sequence). The CDR3 is 11 residues long. CDR3: CASSLRLEQFF. In nucleotides, the CDR3 is TGTGCCAGCAGCCTACGACTAGAGCAGTTCTTC.

This clone has a single count. The V call is TRBV6-5, the J call TRBJ2-1, with D possibly TRBD1 on 5 matching bases. The CDR3 has 15 residues. Trimming took 3 bases from V and 5 from J, leaving 14 bases between them. Germline loops: CDR1 MNHEY, CDR2 SVGAGI. In DNA, the CDR3 is TGTGCCAGCAGTTATAGGGGAAAGTTTCACAATGAGCAGTTCTTC. Translated: CASSYRGKFHNEQFF.

The J gene is TRBJ2-7, the V gene TRBV2; TRBD2 matches at 8 bases. The CDR3 totals 15 residues. V dropped 7 bases and J dropped 5; count of bases not matched to a gene: 13. The germline CDR1 and CDR2 sequences are SNHLY and FYNNEI. This chain's CDR3 is CASMSQAGDVHEQYF. The DNA for the CDR3 is TGTGCCAGCATGAGCCAAGCGGGAGATGTCCACGAGCAGTACTTC.